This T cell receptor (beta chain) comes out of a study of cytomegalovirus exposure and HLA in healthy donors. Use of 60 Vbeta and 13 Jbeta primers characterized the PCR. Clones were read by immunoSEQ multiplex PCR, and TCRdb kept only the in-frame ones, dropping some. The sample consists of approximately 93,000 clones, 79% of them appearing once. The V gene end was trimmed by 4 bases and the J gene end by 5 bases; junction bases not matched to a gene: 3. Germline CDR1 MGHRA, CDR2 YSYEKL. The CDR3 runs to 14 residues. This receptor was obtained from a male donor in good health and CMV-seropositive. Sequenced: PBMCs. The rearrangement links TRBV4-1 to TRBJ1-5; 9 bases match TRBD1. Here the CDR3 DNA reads TGCGCCAGCAGCCCCCGACAGGGGGATCAGCCCCAGCATTTT. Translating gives CASSPRQGDQPQHF.